This TCR beta chain was sequenced in a study of cytomegalovirus exposure and HLA in healthy donors. Study-level findings and limits: Common viral pathogens seemed, in a later analysis, to connect with several of the most significant clusters.

Germline V gene sequence: CDR1 SGHRS, CDR2 YFSETQ. CDR3 length: 12 residues. Between the trimmed V and J ends, which lost 4 bases and 1 base, there was a span of 5 bases. This clone came up once. Its antigen is undetermined. The primer mix had 60 Vbeta and 13 Jbeta primers. Clones were sequenced by immunoSEQ multiplex PCR, and TCRdb holds only the in-frame ones, with some missing. Among 110,000 to 150,000 clones listed, 68% were seen once. The rearrangement links TRBV5-1 to TRBJ2-5, with D unclear. This TCR was sampled from a man between 60 and 70 years old in good health and CMV-seronegative. What was sequenced was PBMCs. The CDR3 nucleotides are TGCGCCAGCAGCCTCTCCCAAGAGACCCAGTACTTC. It specifies CASSLSQETQYF.